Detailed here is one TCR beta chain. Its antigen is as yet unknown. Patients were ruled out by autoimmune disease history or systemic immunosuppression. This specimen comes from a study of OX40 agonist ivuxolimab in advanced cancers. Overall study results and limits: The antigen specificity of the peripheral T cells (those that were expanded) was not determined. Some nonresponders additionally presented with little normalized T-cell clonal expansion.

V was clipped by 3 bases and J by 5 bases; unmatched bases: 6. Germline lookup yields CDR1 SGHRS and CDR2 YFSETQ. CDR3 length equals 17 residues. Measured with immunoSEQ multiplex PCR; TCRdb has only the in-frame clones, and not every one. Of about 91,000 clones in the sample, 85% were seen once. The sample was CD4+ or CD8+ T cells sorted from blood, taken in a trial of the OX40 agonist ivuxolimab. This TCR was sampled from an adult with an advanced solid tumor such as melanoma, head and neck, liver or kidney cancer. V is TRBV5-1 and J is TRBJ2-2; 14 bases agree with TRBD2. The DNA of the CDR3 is TGCGCCAGCAGCTCGGGACTAGCGGGAGTCGGGACCGGGGAGCTGTTTTTT. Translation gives CASSSGLAGVGTGELFF.